A selection of T cell receptor beta chains follows, all from one sample in a study of OX40 agonist ivuxolimab in advanced cancers. Sequencing was performed with immunoSEQ multiplex PCR; in TCRdb, only in-frame clones are kept and a portion is missing. In the table there are some 40,000 clones, 85% of which are singletons. Here the sequenced sample was CD4+ or CD8+ T cells sorted from blood, taken in a trial of the OX40 agonist ivuxolimab. These receptors all come from an adult with an advanced solid tumor such as melanoma, head and neck, liver or kidney cancer. Each CDR3 is given with its conserved first and last residue. Fields, in order: V gene, clone size, D gene, J gene, CDR3 DNA, CDR3 protein. D genes are given only for firm matches. Part of the rows lack a size; the others show once, few, many or a class for expanded clones.

v_gene: TRBV21-1
abundance: .
d_gene: .
j_gene: TRBJ2-5
CDR3nt: TGTGCCAGCCAGAGGACTAGCGGCGGGGAAGCCCAGTACTTC
CDR3aa: CASQRTSGGEAQYF

v_gene: TRBV4-3
abundance: .
d_gene: .
j_gene: TRBJ2-7
CDR3nt: TGCGCCAGCAGCCAAGATAGGGACCCGCTGTACGAGCAGTACTTC
CDR3aa: CASSQDRDPLYEQYF

v_gene: TRBV5-6
abundance: .
d_gene: .
j_gene: TRBJ2-7
CDR3nt: TGTGCCAGCAGCTTGTTCGGGGGGCTCTACGAGCAGTACTTC
CDR3aa: CASSLFGGLYEQYF

v_gene: TRBV9
abundance: .
d_gene: .
j_gene: TRBJ1-3
CDR3nt: TGTGCCAGCAGCGGGGGACTTTCTGGAAACACCATATATTTT
CDR3aa: CASSGGLSGNTIYF

v_gene: TRBV7-6
abundance: .
d_gene: .
j_gene: TRBJ1-2
CDR3nt: TGTGCCAGCAGCTTTATTGACAGAGATGGCTACACCTTC
CDR3aa: CASSFIDRDGYTF

v_gene: TRBV5-1
abundance: .
d_gene: .
j_gene: TRBJ1-2
CDR3nt: TGCGCCAGCAGCTCTTCACGGTTTGACGGCTACACCTTC
CDR3aa: CASSSSRFDGYTF

v_gene: TRBV29-1
abundance: once
d_gene: TRBD2
j_gene: TRBJ2-7
CDR3nt: TGCAGCGCTGCCGCCGGACTAGATAACGAGCAGTACTTC
CDR3aa: CSAAAGLDNEQYF

v_gene: TRBV28
abundance: .
d_gene: .
j_gene: TRBJ1-1
CDR3nt: TGTGCCACCTTGGGTTGGCAGAACACTGAAGCTTTCTTT
CDR3aa: CATLGWQNTEAFF

v_gene: TRBV5-5
abundance: .
d_gene: .
j_gene: TRBJ1-2
CDR3nt: TGTGCCAGCAGCTCTAGGACATCACCGGAAGGCTACACCTTC
CDR3aa: CASSSRTSPEGYTF

v_gene: TRBV5-6
abundance: once
d_gene: .
j_gene: TRBJ2-7
CDR3nt: TGTGCCAGCAGCTCCCTTTCTAGGGCCTACGAGCAGTACTTC
CDR3aa: CASSSLSRAYEQYF

v_gene: TRBV6-5
abundance: .
d_gene: TRBD2
j_gene: TRBJ2-7
CDR3nt: TGTGCCAGCAGTCGACTAGCGGGGCTCTACGAGCAGTACTTC
CDR3aa: CASSRLAGLYEQYF

v_gene: TRBV19
abundance: .
d_gene: TRBD2
j_gene: TRBJ2-2
CDR3nt: TGTGCCAGTAGTCTAGGACTAGCGGGTCGTATGCGCGCCGGGGAGCTGTTTTTT
CDR3aa: CASSLGLAGRMRAGELFF

v_gene: TRBV4-3
abundance: .
d_gene: TRBD1
j_gene: TRBJ2-7
CDR3nt: TGCGCCAGCAGCCAAGATAGGGACAGGGGCGGCGAGCAGTACTTC
CDR3aa: CASSQDRDRGGEQYF

v_gene: TRBV27
abundance: .
d_gene: .
j_gene: TRBJ2-1
CDR3nt: TGTGCCAGCAGTTTAGCCGGGGGCAATGAGCAGTTCTTC
CDR3aa: CASSLAGGNEQFF